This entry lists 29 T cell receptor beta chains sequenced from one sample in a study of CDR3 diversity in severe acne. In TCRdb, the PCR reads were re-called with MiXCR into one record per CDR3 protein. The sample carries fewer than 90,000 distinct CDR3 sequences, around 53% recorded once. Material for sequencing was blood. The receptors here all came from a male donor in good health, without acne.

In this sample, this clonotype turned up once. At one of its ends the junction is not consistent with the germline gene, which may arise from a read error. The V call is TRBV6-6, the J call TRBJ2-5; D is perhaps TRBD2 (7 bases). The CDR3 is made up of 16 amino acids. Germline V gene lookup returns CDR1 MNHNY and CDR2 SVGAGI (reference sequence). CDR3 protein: CATSDLQFGGRETQYF. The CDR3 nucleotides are TGTGCCACCAGTGATTTGCAGTTCGGGGGGCGGGAGACCCAGTACTTC.

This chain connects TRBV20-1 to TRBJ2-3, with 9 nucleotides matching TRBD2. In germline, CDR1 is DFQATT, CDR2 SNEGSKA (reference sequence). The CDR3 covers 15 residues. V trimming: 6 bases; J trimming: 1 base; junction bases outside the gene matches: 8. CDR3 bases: TGCAGTGCCCGCAAGCGGGGGGCTCGCACAGATACGCAGTATTTT. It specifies CSARKRGARTDTQYF.

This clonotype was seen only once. The CDR3 DNA reads as TGTGCCAGCCAGAAAGAGGTGGGGGCCTTATGGACTGAAGCTTTCTTT. Encoded protein: CASQKEVGALWTEAFF. The chain uses TRBV5-4 and TRBJ1-1, with a weak D call TRBD1 (6 bases). Trimming cost V 7 bases and J 5 bases, with 24 bases left between them. This CDR3 is built from 16 residues. Germline V gene data show CDR1 as SGHNT and CDR2 as YYREEE (reference sequence).

The CDR3 spells CASSDGTYEQYF. DNA of the CDR3: TGTGCCAGCAGCGACGGGACTTACGAGCAGTACTTC. This chain links TRBV25-1 with TRBJ2-7; D is possibly TRBD2 (6 bases). Trimming pared 6 bases from V and 4 bases from J, leaving 10 bases between. The CDR3 consists of 12 residues. Germline assignment: CDR1 MGHDK and CDR2 SYGVNS.

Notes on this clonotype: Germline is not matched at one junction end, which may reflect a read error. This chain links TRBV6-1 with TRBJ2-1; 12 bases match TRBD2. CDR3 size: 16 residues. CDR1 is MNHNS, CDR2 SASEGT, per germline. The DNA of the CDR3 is TGTGCCAGCACCGACACGGGACTAGCGGGCTACAATGAGCGGTTCTTC. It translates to CASTDTGLAGYNERFF.

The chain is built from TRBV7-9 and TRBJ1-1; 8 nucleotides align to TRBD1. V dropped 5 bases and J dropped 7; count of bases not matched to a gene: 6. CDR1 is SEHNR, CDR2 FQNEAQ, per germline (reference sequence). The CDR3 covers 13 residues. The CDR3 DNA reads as TGTGCCAGCAGCACGGGGACAGGCCTTGAAGCTTTCTTT. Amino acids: CASSTGTGLEAFF.

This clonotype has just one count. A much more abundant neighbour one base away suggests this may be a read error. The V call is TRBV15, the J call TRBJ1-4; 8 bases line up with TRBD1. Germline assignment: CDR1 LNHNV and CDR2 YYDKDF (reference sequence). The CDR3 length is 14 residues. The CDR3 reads CATSEGQDDDKLFF. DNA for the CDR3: TGTGCCACCAGCGAGGGACAGGACGATGATAAACTGTTTTTT.

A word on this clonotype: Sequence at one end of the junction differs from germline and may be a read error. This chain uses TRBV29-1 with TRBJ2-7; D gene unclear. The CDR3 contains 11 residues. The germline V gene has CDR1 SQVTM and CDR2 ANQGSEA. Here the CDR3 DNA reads TGCAGCGTTCTGGGGAACTACAAGCAGTACTTC. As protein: CSVLGNYKQYF.

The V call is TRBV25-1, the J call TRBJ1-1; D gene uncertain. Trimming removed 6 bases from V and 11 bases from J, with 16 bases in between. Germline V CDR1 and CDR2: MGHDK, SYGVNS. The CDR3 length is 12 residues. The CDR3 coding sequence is TGTGCCAGCAGATCGGGCCTAGGGATCGCTTTCTTT. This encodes CASRSGLGIAFF.

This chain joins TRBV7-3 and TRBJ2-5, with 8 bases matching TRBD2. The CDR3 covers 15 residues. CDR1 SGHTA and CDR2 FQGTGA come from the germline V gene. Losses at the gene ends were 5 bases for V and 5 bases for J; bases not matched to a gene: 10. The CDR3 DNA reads TGTGCCAGCAGCAGCCCGGGACTAGGTAGGGAGACCCAGTACTTC. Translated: CASSSPGLGRETQYF.

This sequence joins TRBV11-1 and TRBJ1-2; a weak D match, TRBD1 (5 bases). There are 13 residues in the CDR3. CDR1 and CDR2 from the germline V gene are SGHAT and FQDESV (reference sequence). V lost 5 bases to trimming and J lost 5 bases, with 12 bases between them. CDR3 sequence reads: CASSTGIKYGYTF. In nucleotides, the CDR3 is TGTGCCAGCAGCACAGGCATCAAGTATGGCTACACCTTC. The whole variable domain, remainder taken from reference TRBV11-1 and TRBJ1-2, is EAEVAQSPRYKITEKSQAVAFWCDPISGHATLYWYRQILGQGPELLVQFQDESVVDDSQLPKDRFSAERLKGVDSTLKIQPAELGDSAMYLCASSTGIKYGYTFGSGTRLTVV.

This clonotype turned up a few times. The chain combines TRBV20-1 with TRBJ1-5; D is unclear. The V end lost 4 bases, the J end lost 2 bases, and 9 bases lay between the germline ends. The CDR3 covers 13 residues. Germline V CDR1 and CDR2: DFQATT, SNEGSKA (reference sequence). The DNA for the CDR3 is TGCAGTGCTAACGGCGGGGGCAATCAGCCCCAGCATTTT. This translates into CSANGGGNQPQHF.

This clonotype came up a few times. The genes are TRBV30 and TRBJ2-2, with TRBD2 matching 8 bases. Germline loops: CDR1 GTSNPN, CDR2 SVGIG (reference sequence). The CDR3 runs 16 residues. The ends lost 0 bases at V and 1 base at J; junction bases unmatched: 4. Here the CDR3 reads CAWSVQRGGNTGELFF. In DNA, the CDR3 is TGTGCCTGGAGTGTACAACGGGGGGGGAACACCGGGGAGCTGTTTTTT.

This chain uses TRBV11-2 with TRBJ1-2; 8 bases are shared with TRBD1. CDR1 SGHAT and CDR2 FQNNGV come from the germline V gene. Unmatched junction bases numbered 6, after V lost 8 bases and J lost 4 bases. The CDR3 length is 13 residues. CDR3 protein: CASDGQGGYGYTF. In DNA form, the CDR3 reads TGTGCCAGCGATGGACAGGGAGGCTATGGCTACACCTTC. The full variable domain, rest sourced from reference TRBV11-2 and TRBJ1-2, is EAGVAQSPRYKIIEKRQSVAFWCNPISGHATLYWYQQILGQGPKLLIQFQNNGVVDDSQLPKDRFSAERLKGVDSTLKIQPAKLEDSAVYLCASDGQGGYGYTFGSGTRLTVV.

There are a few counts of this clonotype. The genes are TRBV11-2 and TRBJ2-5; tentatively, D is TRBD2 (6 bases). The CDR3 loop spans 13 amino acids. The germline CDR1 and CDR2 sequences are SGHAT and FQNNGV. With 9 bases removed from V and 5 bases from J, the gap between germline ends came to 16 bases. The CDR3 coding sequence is TGTGCCAGTGGGGACTCTGCCGGGGAGACCCAGTACTTC. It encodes CASGDSAGETQYF.

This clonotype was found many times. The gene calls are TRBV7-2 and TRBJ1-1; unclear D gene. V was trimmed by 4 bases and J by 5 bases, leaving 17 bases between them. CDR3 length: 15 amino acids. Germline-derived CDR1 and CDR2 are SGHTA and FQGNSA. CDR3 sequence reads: CASSSQMLLGTEAFF. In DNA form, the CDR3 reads TGTGCCAGCAGCTCGCAAATGTTACTAGGGACTGAAGCTTTCTTT.

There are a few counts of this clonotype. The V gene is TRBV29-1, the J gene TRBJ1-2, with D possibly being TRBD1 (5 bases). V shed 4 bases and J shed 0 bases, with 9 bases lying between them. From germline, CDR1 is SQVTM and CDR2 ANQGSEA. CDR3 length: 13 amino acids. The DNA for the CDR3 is TGCAGCGTTGCGACAGCTTCTAACTATGGCTACACCTTC. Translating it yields CSVATASNYGYTF.

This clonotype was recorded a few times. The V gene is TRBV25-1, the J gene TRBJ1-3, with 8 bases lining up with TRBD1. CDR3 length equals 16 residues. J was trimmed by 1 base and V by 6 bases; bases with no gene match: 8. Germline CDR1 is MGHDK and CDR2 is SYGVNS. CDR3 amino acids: CASRPSTGGSGNTIYF. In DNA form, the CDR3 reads TGTGCCAGCAGACCATCTACAGGGGGGTCTGGAAACACCATATATTTT.

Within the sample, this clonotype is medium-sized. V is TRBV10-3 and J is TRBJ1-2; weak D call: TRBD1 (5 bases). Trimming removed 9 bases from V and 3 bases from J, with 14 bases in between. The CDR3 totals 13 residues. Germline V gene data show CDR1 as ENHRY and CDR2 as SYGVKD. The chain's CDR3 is CAISNVGDYGYTF. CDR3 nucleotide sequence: TGTGCCATTTCTAACGTAGGGGACTATGGCTACACCTTC.

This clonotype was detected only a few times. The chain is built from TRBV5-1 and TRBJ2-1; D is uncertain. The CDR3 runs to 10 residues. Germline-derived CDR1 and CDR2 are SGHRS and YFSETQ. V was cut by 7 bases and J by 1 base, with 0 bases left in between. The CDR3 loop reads CASSYNEQFF. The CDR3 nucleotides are TGCGCCAGCTCCTACAATGAGCAGTTCTTC.

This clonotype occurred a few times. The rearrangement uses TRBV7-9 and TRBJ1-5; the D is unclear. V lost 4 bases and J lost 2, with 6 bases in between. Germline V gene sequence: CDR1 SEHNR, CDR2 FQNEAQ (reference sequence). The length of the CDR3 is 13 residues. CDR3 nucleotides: TGTGCCAGCAGCTCAAGCGGCAATCAGCCCCAGCATTTT. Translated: CASSSSGNQPQHF. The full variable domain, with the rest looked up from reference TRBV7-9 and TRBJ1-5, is DTGVSQNPRHKITKRGQNVTFRCDPISEHNRLYWYRQTLGQGPEFLTYFQNEAQLEKSRLLSDRFSAERPKGSFSTLEIQRTEQGDSAMYLCASSSSGNQPQHFGDGTRLSIL.

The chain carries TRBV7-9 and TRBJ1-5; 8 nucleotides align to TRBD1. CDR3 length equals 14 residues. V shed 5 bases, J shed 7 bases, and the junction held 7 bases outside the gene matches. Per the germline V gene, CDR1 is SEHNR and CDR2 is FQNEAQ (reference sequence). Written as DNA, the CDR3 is TGTGCCAGCAGCCATGAGGCAGGGGGCCAGCCCCAGCATTTT. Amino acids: CASSHEAGGQPQHF.

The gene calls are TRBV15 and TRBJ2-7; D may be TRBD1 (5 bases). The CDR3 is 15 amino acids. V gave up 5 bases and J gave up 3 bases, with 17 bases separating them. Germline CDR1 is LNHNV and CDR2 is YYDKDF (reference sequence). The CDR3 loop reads CATSRRDIGVYEQYF. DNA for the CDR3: TGTGCCACCAGCCGCAGGGATATAGGGGTCTACGAGCAGTACTTC. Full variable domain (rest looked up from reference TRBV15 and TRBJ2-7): DAMVIQNPRYQVTQFGKPVTLSCSQTLNHNVMYWYQQKSSQAPKLLFHYYDKDFNNEADTPDNFQSRRPNTSFCFLDIRSPGLGDTAMYLCATSRRDIGVYEQYFGPGTRLTVT.

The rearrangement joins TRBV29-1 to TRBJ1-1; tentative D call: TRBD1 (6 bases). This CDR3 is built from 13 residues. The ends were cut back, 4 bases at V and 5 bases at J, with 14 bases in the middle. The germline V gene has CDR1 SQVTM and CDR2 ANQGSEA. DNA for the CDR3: TGCAGCGTTGTTCGACAGGCGGGAACTGAAGCTTTCTTT. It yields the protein CSVVRQAGTEAFF.

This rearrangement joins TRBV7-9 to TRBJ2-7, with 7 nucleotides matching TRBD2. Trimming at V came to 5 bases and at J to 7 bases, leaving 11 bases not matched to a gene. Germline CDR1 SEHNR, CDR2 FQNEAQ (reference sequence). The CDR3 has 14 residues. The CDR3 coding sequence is TGTGCCAGCAGCCCTAGCGGTCCTACAAGGGAGCAGTACTTC. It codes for CASSPSGPTREQYF.

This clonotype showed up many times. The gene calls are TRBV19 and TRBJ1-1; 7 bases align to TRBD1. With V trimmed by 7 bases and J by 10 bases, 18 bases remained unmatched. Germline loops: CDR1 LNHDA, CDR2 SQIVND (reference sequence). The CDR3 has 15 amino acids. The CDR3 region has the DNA TGTGCCAGTACCATGGCCGGGACAGCGGTAGGTCGAGCTTTCTTT. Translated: CASTMAGTAVGRAFF.

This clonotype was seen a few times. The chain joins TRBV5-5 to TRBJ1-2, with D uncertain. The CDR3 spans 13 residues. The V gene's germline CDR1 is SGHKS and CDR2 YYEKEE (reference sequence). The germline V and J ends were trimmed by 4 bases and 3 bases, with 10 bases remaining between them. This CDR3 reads CASSRGAHYGYTF. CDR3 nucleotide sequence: TGTGCCAGCAGCCGGGGAGCTCACTATGGCTACACCTTC.

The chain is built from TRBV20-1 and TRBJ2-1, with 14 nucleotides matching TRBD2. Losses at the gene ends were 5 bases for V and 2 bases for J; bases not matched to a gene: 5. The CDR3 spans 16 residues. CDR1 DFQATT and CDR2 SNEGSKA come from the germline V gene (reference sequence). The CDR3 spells CSASETSGGAYNEQFF. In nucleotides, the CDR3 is TGCAGTGCTTCAGAGACTAGCGGGGGGGCCTACAATGAGCAGTTCTTC.

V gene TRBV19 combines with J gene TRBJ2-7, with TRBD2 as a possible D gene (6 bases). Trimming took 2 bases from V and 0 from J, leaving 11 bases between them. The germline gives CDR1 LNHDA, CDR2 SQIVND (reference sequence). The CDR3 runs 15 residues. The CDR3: CASSITPGSSYEQYF. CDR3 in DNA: TGTGCCAGTAGTATAACTCCCGGGAGCTCCTACGAGCAGTACTTC.